Shown below are 17 T cell receptor beta chains from a single sample sequenced in a study of blood T cell repertoires in COVID-19 (dated by TCRdb to 2018 to 2021). The method was the immunoSEQ multiplex PCR assay. Held by TCRdb, this immuneACCESS table contains in-frame sequences only and omits some clones. Under half of the omission traces to an unresolved V gene where checked; the cause of the rest is unknown. This sample lists about 83,000 clones; approximately 81% were detected once. The ten largest clonotypes hold about 16% of the sample. Material for sequencing was peripheral blood. The receptors shown here come from a woman of 80 years or more with acute or convalescent COVID-19.

This rearrangement joins TRBV5-1 to TRBJ2-1; D not certain. Germline CDR1 is SGHRS and CDR2 is YFSETQ. This CDR3 has 17 residues. V dropped 0 bases and J dropped 0 bases, with 13 bases sitting between them. The CDR3 DNA reads TGCGCCAGCAGCTTGGTTAGAAAGCCCCTCTCCTACAATGAGCAGTTCTTC. Its protein product is CASSLVRKPLSYNEQFF.

The chain joins TRBV9 to TRBJ2-1; TRBD2 matches at 7 bases. The germline CDR1 and CDR2 sequences are SGDLS and YYNGEE. J lost 5 bases, V lost 0 bases, and 11 bases had no gene match. CDR3 length: 17 amino acids. The CDR3 is CASSVDPPSGPHNEQFF. The DNA for the CDR3 is TGTGCCAGCAGCGTAGATCCACCTAGCGGACCTCACAATGAGCAGTTCTTC.

The chain carries TRBV7-2 and TRBJ2-7; 9 nucleotides line up with TRBD2. The CDR3 consists of 16 residues. Trimming removed 6 bases from V and 6 bases from J; junction bases left unmatched: 15. Germline CDR1 is SGHTA and CDR2 is FQGNSA. The chain's CDR3 is CASSLRVLAGSGEQYF. For the CDR3, the DNA is TGTGCCAGCAGTTTAAGGGTCCTAGCGGGGTCCGGCGAGCAGTACTTC.

The V gene is TRBV6-2 or TRBV6-3, the J gene TRBJ2-3; TRBD2 aligns across 7 bases. The CDR3 covers 16 residues. The junction had 9 bases not matched to a gene; V was cut back by 4 bases and J by 2 bases. Per the germline V gene, CDR1 is MNHEY and CDR2 is SVGEGT. CDR3 sequence: CASSSAGTTPTDTQYF. The CDR3 DNA reads as TGTGCCAGCAGTTCCGCCGGGACTACTCCCACAGATACGCAGTATTTT.

The chain links TRBV19 to TRBJ1-4, with 8 bases aligning to TRBD1. CDR3 length equals 13 residues. The germline V gene encodes CDR1 LNHDA and CDR2 SQIVND (reference sequence). Trimming cost V 7 bases and J 8 bases; bases outside gene matches: 6. CDR3 DNA sequence: TGTGCCAGTAATGACAGGGGTGGCGAAAAACTGTTTTTT. Protein sequence: CASNDRGGEKLFF.

The chain links TRBV19 to TRBJ1-2; 11 bases agree with TRBD1. Unmatched junction bases numbered 4, after V lost 6 bases and J lost 4 bases. Germline V lookup: CDR1 LNHDA, CDR2 SQIVND (reference sequence). CDR3 length: 14 residues. The CDR3 DNA sequence: TGTGCCAGTAGCCCGGGACAGGGGGGCTATGGCTACACCTTC. Protein product: CASSPGQGGYGYTF.

This clone was found once. The rearrangement uses TRBV21-1 and TRBJ2-3; no DNA check was done on the table's D call, TRBD1. TRBV21-1 is labeled a pseudogene. The CDR3 spans 16 residues. DNA of the CDR3: TGTGCCAGCAGCAACCGGACAGTTCGAAGCACAGATACGCAGTATTTT. This gives the protein CASSNRTVRSTDTQYF.

The chain recombines TRBV6-1 with TRBJ2-5; D perhaps matches TRBD1 (6 bases). This CDR3 spans 13 amino acids. CDR1 and CDR2 from the germline V gene are MNHNS and SASEGT. With 5 bases removed from V and 5 bases from J, the gap between germline ends came to 12 bases. This chain's CDR3 is CASSPRGGETQYF. The CDR3 DNA follows: TGTGCCAGCAGTCCCAGGGGTGGGGAGACCCAGTACTTC.

The genes are TRBV11-2 and TRBJ2-7; D not resolved. Germline V lookup: CDR1 SGHAT, CDR2 FQNNGV. Trimming removed 2 bases from V and 3 bases from J, with 8 bases in between. CDR3 length: 13 amino acids. The CDR3 DNA reads as TGTGCCAGCAGCTTAAGCGCGATCTACGAGCAGTACTTC. Translated: CASSLSAIYEQYF.

The rearrangement uses TRBV11-2 and TRBJ1-5; unclear D gene. The V gene's germline CDR1 is SGHAT and CDR2 FQNNGV. Trimming took off 1 base at V and 0 bases at J, with 7 bases between the two ends. The CDR3 totals 15 residues. Here the CDR3 reads CASSLGPNSNQPQHF. As DNA, the CDR3 is TGTGCCAGCAGCTTAGGTCCAAATAGCAATCAGCCCCAGCATTTT.

V is TRBV6-1 and J is TRBJ1-2, with 7 bases fitting TRBD1. V was pared by 1 base and J by 8 bases, with 4 bases of the junction left unmatched. This CDR3 comprises 13 residues. Germline CDR1 MNHNS, CDR2 SASEGT. In DNA form, the CDR3 reads TGTGCCAGCAGTGAAGGGGACAGCCTGGGCTACACCTTC. Its protein is CASSEGDSLGYTF.

This rearrangement joins TRBV7-9 to TRBJ2-6; 9 nucleotides agree with TRBD2. Germline CDR1 and CDR2: SEHNR and FQNEAQ (reference sequence). With 0 bases clipped from V and 4 bases from J, the junction kept 10 bases outside the gene matches. This CDR3 region has 19 residues. The CDR3 reads CASSLASGAGGRGANVLTF. For the CDR3, the DNA is TGTGCCAGCAGCTTAGCGTCGGGCGCGGGGGGGCGCGGGGCCAACGTCCTGACTTTC.

This chain connects TRBV27 to TRBJ2-7; 14 bases match TRBD2. Germline lookup yields CDR1 MNHEY and CDR2 SMNVEV (reference sequence). The V segment lost 6 bases and the J segment 2 bases; nucleotides outside the gene matches: 9. The CDR3 has 17 amino acids. CDR3 protein: CASSNWTSGGPTYEQYF. CDR3 bases: TGTGCCAGCAGCAACTGGACTAGCGGGGGGCCGACCTACGAGCAGTACTTC.

J is TRBJ2-1 and V is TRBV10-1; perhaps TRBD2 as D (5 bases). The CDR3 contains 15 residues. From germline, CDR1 is WNHNN and CDR2 SYGVQD (reference sequence). Trimming removed 3 bases from V and 4 bases from J, with 13 bases in between. In DNA form, the CDR3 reads TGCGCCAGCAGTGATCAGCGGAAATCATACAATGAGCAGTTCTTC. It codes for CASSDQRKSYNEQFF.

The chain has TRBV2 and TRBJ1-2, with 7 positions matching TRBD1. The V segment lost 5 bases and the J segment 4 bases; nucleotides outside the gene matches: 10. There are 15 residues in the CDR3. CDR1 and CDR2 from the germline V gene are SNHLY and FYNNEI. Here the CDR3 reads CASSRIPGQIYGYTF. CDR3 sequence (DNA): TGTGCCAGCAGTAGAATCCCGGGACAGATCTATGGCTACACCTTC.

V is TRBV4-2 and J is TRBJ2-3; TRBD2 matches 16 bases. This CDR3 is built from 20 residues. Per germline, CDR1 LGHNA and CDR2 YNFKEQ. J gave up 4 bases and V 0 bases, and 10 bases lay outside the gene matches. The CDR3, as DNA: TGTGCCAGCAGCCAAGATCATCAACTTGGGACTAGCGGGGGGGCAGATACGCAGTATTTT. This translates into CASSQDHQLGTSGGADTQYF.

This clone showed up just a few times. This chain uses TRBV5-1 with TRBJ2-3, with D perhaps matching TRBD2 (6 bases). Germline V gene sequence: CDR1 SGHRS, CDR2 YFSETQ. The CDR3 contains 16 residues. V was cut by 1 base and J by 1 base, with 13 bases left in between. CDR3 residues: CASSLWRGGGTDTQYF. The CDR3 DNA is TGCGCCAGCAGCTTGTGGCGGGGTGGCGGCACAGATACGCAGTATTTT.